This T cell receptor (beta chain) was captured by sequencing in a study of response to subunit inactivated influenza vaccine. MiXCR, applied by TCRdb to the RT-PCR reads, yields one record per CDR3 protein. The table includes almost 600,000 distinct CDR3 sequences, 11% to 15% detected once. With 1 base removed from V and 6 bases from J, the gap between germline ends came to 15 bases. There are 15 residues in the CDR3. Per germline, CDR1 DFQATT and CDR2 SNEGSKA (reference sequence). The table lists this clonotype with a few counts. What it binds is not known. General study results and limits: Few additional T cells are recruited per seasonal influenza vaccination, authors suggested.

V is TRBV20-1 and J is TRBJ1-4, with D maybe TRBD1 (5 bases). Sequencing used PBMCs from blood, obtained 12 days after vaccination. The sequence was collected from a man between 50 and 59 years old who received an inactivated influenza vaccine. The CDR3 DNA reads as TGCAGTGCTAGAGTCTGGGGGGATGGGGATGAAAAACTGTTTTTT. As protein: CSARVWGDGDEKLFF.